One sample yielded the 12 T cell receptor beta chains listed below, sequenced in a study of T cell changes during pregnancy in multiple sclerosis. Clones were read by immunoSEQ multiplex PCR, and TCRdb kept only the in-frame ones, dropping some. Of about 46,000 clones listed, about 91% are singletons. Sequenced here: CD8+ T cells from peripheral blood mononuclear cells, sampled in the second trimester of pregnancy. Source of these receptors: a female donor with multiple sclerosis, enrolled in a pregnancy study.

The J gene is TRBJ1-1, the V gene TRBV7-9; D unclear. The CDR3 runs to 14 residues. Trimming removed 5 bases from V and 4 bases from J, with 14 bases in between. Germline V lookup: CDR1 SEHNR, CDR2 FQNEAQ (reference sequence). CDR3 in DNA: TGTGCCAGCAGCCCAACAGCCGATGGCACTGAAGCTTTCTTT. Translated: CASSPTADGTEAFF.

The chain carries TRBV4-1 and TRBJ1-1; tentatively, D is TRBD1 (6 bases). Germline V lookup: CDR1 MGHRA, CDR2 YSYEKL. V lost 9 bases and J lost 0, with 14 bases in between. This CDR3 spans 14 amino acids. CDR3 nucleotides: TGCGCCAGTTCCCTCACAGGGATGAACACTGAAGCTTTCTTT. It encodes CASSLTGMNTEAFF.

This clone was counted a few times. The CDR3 DNA reads TGTGCCAGCAGTGAGGCAGGGGGCGGCGCAGATACGCAGTATTTT. Translated, it gives CASSEAGGGADTQYF. The genes are TRBV6-4 and TRBJ2-3, with TRBD1 identical over 8 bases. Trimming cost V 3 bases and J 4 bases; bases outside gene matches: 6. Germline V CDR1 and CDR2: MRHNA, SNTAGT. The CDR3 sequence is 15 residues long.

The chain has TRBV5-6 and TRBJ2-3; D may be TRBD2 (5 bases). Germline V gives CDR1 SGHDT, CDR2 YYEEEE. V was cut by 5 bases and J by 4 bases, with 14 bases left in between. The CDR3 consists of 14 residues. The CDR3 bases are TGTGCCAGCAGTTTTAGAGGGCCCTCAGATACGCAGTATTTT. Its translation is CASSFRGPSDTQYF.

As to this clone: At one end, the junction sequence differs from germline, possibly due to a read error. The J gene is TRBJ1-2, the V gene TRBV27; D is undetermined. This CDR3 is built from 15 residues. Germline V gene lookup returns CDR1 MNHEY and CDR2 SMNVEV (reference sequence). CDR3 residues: CASSPAGGKSYGCTF. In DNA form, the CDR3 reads TGTGCCAGCAGTCCGGCGGGAGGGAAGAGCTATGGCTGCACCTTC.

CDR3: CASSERGNTGELFF. Written as DNA, the CDR3 is TGTGCCAGCAGCGAGCGGGGGAACACCGGGGAGCTGTTTTTT. This chain links TRBV11-3 with TRBJ2-2, with 7 bases lining up with TRBD2. The CDR3 has 14 residues. Germline V gene data show CDR1 as SGHNT and CDR2 as YENEEA. The ends lost 5 bases at V and 1 base at J; junction bases unmatched: 1.

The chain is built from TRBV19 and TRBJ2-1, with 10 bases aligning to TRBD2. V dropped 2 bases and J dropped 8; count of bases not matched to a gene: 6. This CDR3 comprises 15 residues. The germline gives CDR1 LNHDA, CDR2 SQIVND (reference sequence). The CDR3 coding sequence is TGTGCCAGTAGTATATTCAGCGGGGGGGCCGATGAGCAGTTCTTC. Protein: CASSIFSGGADEQFF.

The CDR3 loop is CASSLSGGAEMETQYF. In DNA, the CDR3 is TGTGCCAGCAGCCTAAGCGGGGGGGCGGAGATGGAGACCCAGTACTTC. The rearrangement links TRBV4-2 to TRBJ2-5; 10 nucleotides match TRBD2. Germline-derived CDR1 and CDR2 are LGHNA and YNFKEQ. The V segment lost 4 bases and the J segment 5 bases; nucleotides outside the gene matches: 10. The CDR3 extends over 16 amino acids.

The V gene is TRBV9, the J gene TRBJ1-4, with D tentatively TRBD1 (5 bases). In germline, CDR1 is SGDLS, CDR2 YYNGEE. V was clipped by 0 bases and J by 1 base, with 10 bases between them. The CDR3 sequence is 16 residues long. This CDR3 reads CASSVAPGQTNEKLFF. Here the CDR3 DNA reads TGTGCCAGCAGCGTAGCTCCAGGGCAAACTAATGAAAAACTGTTTTTT.

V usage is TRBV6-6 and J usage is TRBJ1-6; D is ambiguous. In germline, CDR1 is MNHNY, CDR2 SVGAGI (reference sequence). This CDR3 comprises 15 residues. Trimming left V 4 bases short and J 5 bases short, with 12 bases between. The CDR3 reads CASSSEFTHNSPLHF. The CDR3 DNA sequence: TGTGCCAGCAGTTCTGAGTTTACGCATAATTCACCCCTCCACTTT.

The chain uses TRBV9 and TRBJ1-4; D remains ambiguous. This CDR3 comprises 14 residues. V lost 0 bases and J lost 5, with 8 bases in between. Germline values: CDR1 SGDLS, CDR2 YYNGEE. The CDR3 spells CASSVGQANEKLFF. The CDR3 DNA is TGTGCCAGCAGCGTAGGCCAGGCGAATGAAAAACTGTTTTTT.

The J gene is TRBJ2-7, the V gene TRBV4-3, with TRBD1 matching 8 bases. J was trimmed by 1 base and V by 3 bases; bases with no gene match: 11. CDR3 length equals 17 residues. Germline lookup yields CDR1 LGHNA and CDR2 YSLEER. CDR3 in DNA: TGCGCCAGCAGCCATTATGGACAGGGCCCAGGTTCCTACGAGCAGTACTTC. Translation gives CASSHYGQGPGSYEQYF.